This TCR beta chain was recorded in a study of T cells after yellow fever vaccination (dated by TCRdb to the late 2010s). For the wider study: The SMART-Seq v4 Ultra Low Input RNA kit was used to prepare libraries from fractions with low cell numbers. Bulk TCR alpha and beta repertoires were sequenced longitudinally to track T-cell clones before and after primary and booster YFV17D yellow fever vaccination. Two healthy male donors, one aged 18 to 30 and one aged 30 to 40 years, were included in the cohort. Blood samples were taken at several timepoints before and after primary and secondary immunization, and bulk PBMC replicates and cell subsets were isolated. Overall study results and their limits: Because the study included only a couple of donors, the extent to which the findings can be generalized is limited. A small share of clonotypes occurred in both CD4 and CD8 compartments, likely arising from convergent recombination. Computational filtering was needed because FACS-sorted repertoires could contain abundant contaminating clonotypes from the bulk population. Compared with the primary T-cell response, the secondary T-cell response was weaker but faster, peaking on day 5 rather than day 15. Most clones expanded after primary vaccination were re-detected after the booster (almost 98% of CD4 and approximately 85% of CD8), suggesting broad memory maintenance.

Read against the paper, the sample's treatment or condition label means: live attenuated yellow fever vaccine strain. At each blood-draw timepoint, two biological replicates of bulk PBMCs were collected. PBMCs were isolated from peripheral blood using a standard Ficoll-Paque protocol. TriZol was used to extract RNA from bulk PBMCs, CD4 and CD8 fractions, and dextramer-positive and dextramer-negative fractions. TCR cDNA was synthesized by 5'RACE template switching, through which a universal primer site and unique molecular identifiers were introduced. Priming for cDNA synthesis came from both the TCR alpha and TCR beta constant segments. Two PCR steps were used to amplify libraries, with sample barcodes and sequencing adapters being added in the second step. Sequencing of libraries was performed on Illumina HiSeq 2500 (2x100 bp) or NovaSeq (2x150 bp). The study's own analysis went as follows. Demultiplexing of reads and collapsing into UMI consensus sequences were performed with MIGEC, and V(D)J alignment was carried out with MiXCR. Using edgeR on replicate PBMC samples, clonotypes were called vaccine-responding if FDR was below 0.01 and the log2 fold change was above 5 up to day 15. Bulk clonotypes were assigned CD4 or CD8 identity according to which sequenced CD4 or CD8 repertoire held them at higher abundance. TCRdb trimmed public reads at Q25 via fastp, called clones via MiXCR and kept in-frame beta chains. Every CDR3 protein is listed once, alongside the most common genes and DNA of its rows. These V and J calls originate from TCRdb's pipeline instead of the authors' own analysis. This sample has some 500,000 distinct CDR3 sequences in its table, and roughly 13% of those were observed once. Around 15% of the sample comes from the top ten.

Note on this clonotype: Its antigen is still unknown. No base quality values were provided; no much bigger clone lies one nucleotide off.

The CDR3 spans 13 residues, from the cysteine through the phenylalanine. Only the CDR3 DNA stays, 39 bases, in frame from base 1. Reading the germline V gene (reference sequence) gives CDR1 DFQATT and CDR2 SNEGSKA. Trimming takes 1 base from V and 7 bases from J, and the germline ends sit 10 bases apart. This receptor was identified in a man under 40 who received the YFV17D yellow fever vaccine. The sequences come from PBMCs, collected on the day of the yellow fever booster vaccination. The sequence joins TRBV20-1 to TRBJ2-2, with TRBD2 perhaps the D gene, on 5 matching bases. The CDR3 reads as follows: CSARVGSIGELFF. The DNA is TGCAGTGCTAGAGTGGGGAGCATCGGGGAGCTGTTTTTT.